What follows are 18 T cell receptor beta chains derived from one specimen sequenced in a study of blood T cell repertoires in COVID-19. TCRdb's table, derived via immunoSEQ multiplex PCR, lists solely in-frame clones and lacks some. The sample carries tens of thousands of clones, about 86% recorded once. Sequencing input: peripheral blood. These receptors were collected from a man aged 65 to 79 with acute or convalescent COVID-19.

The chain uses TRBV2 and TRBJ1-3; D might be TRBD1 (6 bases). The V end was cut by 6 bases, the J end by 1 base, with 13 bases between. The CDR3 runs to 15 residues. Germline V gene sequence: CDR1 SNHLY, CDR2 FYNNEI. This CDR3 is CASSSQGSSGNTIYF. The CDR3 nucleotides read TGTGCCAGCAGCAGCCAGGGGAGTTCTGGAAACACCATATATTTT.

This clone was recorded only once. The V gene is TRBV7-2, the J gene TRBJ2-3; 7 bases map to TRBD2. The CDR3 length is 15 residues. The V gene end was trimmed by 2 bases and the J gene end by 2 bases; junction bases not matched to a gene: 4. The V gene's germline CDR1 is SGHTA and CDR2 FQGNSA. CDR3 bases: TGTGCCAGCAGCTTATCCCTAGCGGCCACAGATACGCAGTATTTT. Protein product: CASSLSLAATDTQYF.

This clone turned up a few times. The rearrangement links TRBV6-6 to TRBJ1-5; possibly TRBD1 for D (6 bases). Germline V gives CDR1 MNHNY, CDR2 SVGAGI (reference sequence). The CDR3 is 16 amino acids. The V gene lost 0 bases and the J gene lost 4 bases, with 13 bases spanning the gap. For the CDR3, the DNA is TGTGCCAGCAGTTACTCCCGGGGGGCTGGAAATCAGCCCCAGCATTTT. It is translated as CASSYSRGAGNQPQHF.

This chain uses TRBV5-6 with TRBJ2-4; D ambiguous. CDR1 is SGHDT, CDR2 YYEEEE, per germline. Trimming shortened V by 1 base and J by 0 bases, and 5 bases separated the two germline ends. The CDR3 covers 14 residues. The CDR3 coding sequence is TGTGCCAGCAGCTTGCAACTAGCCAAAAACATTCAGTACTTC. It specifies CASSLQLAKNIQYF.

This clone has just one count. The rearrangement uses TRBV2 and TRBJ1-6; D not resolved. V lost 4 bases, J lost 10 bases, and 11 bases lay in between. CDR1 and CDR2 from the germline V gene are SNHLY and FYNNEI. The CDR3 is 13 residues long. CDR3 in DNA: TGTGCCAGCAGTGCGGGTGCCATCTCACCCCTCCACTTT. It yields the protein CASSAGAISPLHF.

The chain joins TRBV20-1 to TRBJ2-1; tentative D call: TRBD2 (6 bases). Trimming removed 8 bases at V and 10 bases at J, with 15 bases between. The CDR3 contains 11 residues. Germline V gene data show CDR1 as DFQATT and CDR2 as SNEGSKA (reference sequence). CDR3 in DNA: TGCAGTTTCGGAGGGGAACAGGAGCAGTTCTTC. Amino acid sequence: CSFGGEQEQFF.

V usage is TRBV5-4 and J usage is TRBJ2-2; maybe TRBD2 (6 bases). V was trimmed by 9 bases and J by 4 bases, leaving 19 bases between them. The CDR3 covers 15 residues. The germline CDR1 and CDR2 sequences are SGHNT and YYREEE (reference sequence). CDR3 sequence: CATYDSSRGTGELFF. CDR3 nucleotides: TGTGCCACATACGACAGTTCGCGGGGCACCGGGGAGCTGTTTTTT.

The chain links TRBV4-2 to TRBJ1-2; D might be TRBD1 (5 bases). Germline assignment: CDR1 LGHNA and CDR2 YNFKEQ. The CDR3 length is 15 residues. The V gene lost 1 base and the J gene lost 2 bases, with 11 bases spanning the gap. CDR3: CASSQAGNANYGYTF. CDR3 bases: TGTGCCAGCAGCCAAGCAGGGAACGCCAACTATGGCTACACCTTC.

The chain couples TRBV7-9 to TRBJ1-4; a possible D gene is TRBD1 (5 bases). Trimming took 2 bases from V and 5 from J, leaving 9 bases between them. Germline V gene data show CDR1 as SEHNR and CDR2 as FQNEAQ (reference sequence). There are 14 residues in the CDR3. CDR3: CASSLRQGNEKLFF. CDR3 bases: TGTGCCAGCAGCTTAAGGCAGGGAAATGAAAAACTGTTTTTT.

The chain joins TRBV6-5 to TRBJ2-7, with 8 bases aligning to TRBD1. The CDR3 is 14 residues long. V was pared by 7 bases and J by 2 bases, with 7 bases of the junction left unmatched. Per germline, CDR1 MNHEY and CDR2 SVGAGI. The CDR3 nucleotides read TGTGCCAGCATCCGAACAGGGGGAGCCTACGAGCAGTACTTC. It encodes CASIRTGGAYEQYF.

The chain employs TRBV28 and TRBJ1-5; D may be TRBD1 (5 bases). Looked up from germline, CDR1 is MDHEN and CDR2 is SYDVKM. The CDR3 length is 14 residues. V was trimmed by 3 bases and J by 6 bases, leaving 12 bases between them. Here the CDR3 reads CASSLVGGGQPQHF. CDR3 nucleotide sequence: TGTGCCAGCAGTTTGGTGGGGGGAGGTCAGCCCCAGCATTTT.

The rearrangement joins TRBV19 to TRBJ1-1, with 11 bases matching TRBD1. Trimming at V came to 4 bases and at J to 1 base, leaving 2 bases not matched to a gene. The CDR3 consists of 15 residues. Germline CDR1 LNHDA, CDR2 SQIVND (reference sequence). The CDR3 region is CASSRDRGGNTEAFF. CDR3 bases: TGTGCCAGTAGTAGGGACAGGGGGGGGAACACTGAAGCTTTCTTT.

The genes are TRBV4-1 and TRBJ1-5, with D maybe TRBD1 (5 bases). Trimming left V 5 bases short and J 7 bases short, with 15 bases between. Germline-derived CDR1 and CDR2 are MGHRA and YSYEKL. The CDR3 runs 14 residues. CDR3: CASSLRGGSQPQHF. The CDR3, as DNA: TGCGCCAGCAGCTTGCGGGGGGGTTCACAGCCCCAGCATTTT.

Points on this clone: This likely comes from a read error, as the CDR3 has no conserved phenylalanine or tryptophan at its end. The limits of the CDR3 on the DNA are not certain, so only TCRdb's listed CDR3 is given. The rearrangement joins TRBV6-1 to TRBJ1-6. CDR1 and CDR2 (germline): MNHNS, SASEGT. The CDR3 comprises 11 residues, both ends counted. CDR3 amino acids: CASSEFPWNSL.

This rearrangement joins TRBV7-2 to TRBJ1-4, with TRBD1 matching 10 bases. The CDR3 contains 15 residues. J lost 8 bases, V lost 5 bases, and 8 bases had no gene match. Germline V gene sequence: CDR1 SGHTA, CDR2 FQGNSA. CDR3 nucleotide sequence: TGTGCCAGCAGCACCCGGGACAGGGGTGAAGAAAAACTGTTTTTT. This sequence encodes CASSTRDRGEEKLFF.

This chain joins TRBV7-2 and TRBJ1-5; D call uncertain. Germline-derived CDR1 and CDR2 are SGHTA and FQGNSA. The CDR3 loop spans 13 amino acids. With 7 bases removed from V and 3 bases from J, the gap between germline ends came to 10 bases. CDR3 in DNA: TGTGCCAGCAACGAGGGTCTCAATCAGCCCCAGCATTTT. Translated: CASNEGLNQPQHF.

The count of this clone is one. This chain joins TRBV24-1 and TRBJ1-3; TRBD1 agrees at 11 bases. The CDR3 totals 15 residues. Losses at the gene ends were 3 bases for V and 8 bases for J; bases not matched to a gene: 5. The germline V gene has CDR1 KGHDR and CDR2 SFDVKD. The CDR3 reads CATSDPGTGGDTIYF. CDR3 nucleotide sequence: TGTGCCACCAGTGATCCCGGGACAGGGGGAGACACCATATATTTT.

The chain recombines TRBV10-2 with TRBJ2-3, with 7 positions matching TRBD2. The junction had 4 bases not matched to a gene; V was cut back by 5 bases and J by 2 bases. CDR1 is WSHSY, CDR2 SAAADI, per germline. This CDR3 is 14 amino acids long. The CDR3: CASSRAGNTDTQYF. DNA for the CDR3: TGCGCCAGCAGTCGAGCGGGAAACACAGATACGCAGTATTTT.